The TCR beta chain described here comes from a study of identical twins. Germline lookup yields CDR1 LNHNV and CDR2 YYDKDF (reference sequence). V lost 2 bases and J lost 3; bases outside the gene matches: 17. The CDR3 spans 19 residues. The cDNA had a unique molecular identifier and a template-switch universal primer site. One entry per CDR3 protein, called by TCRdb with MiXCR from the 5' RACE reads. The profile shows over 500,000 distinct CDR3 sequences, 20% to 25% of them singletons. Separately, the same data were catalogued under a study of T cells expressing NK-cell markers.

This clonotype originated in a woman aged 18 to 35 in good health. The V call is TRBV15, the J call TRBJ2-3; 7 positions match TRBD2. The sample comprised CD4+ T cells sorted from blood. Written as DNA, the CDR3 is TGTGCCACCAGCAGACCCTCGGGGGGTACGGGATTTATTACAGATACGCAGTATTTT. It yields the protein CATSRPSGGTGFITDTQYF.